This entry lists 3 T cell receptor beta chains sequenced from one sample in a study of blood T cell repertoires in COVID-19. TCRdb's copy holds only in-frame clones and misses some; the assay was immunoSEQ multiplex PCR. The data show roughly 80,000 clones, roughly four fifths seen once. What was sequenced was peripheral blood. These TCRs come from a human donor in a cohort sampled during active COVID-19.

This clone was seen only a few times. The gene calls are TRBV3-1 (or the pseudogene TRBV3-2) and TRBJ2-7, with TRBD1 matching over 9 bases. Per germline, CDR1 LGHDT and CDR2 YNNKEL (reference sequence). V gave up 1 base and J gave up 3 bases; unmatched junction bases: 7. The CDR3 sequence is 16 residues long. CDR3 nucleotides: TGTGCCAGCAGCCAAGGGACAGGGGTATTAAGCTACGAGCAGTACTTC. This gives the protein CASSQGTGVLSYEQYF.

The chain recombines TRBV11-2 with TRBJ1-2; TRBD1 matches 8 bases. This CDR3 is 17 amino acids long. V shed 0 bases, J shed 8 bases, and the junction held 14 bases outside the gene matches. Looked up from germline, CDR1 is SGHAT and CDR2 is FQNNGV. CDR3 in DNA: TGTGCCAGCAGCTTAGAAGGCCGGGCAGGGGGCAATTACGGCTACACCTTC. This encodes CASSLEGRAGGNYGYTF. Combining the CDR3 with reference TRBV11-2 and TRBJ1-2 gives the whole variable domain EAGVAQSPRYKIIEKRQSVAFWCNPISGHATLYWYQQILGQGPKLLIQFQNNGVVDDSQLPKDRFSAERLKGVDSTLKIQPAKLEDSAVYLCASSLEGRAGGNYGYTFGSGTRLTVV.

The chain links TRBV4-2 to TRBJ2-7; 7 nucleotides line up with TRBD1. The CDR3 runs 13 residues. V shed 4 bases and J 6 bases; nucleotides not matched to a gene: 6. Germline V lookup: CDR1 LGHNA, CDR2 YNFKEQ. DNA for the CDR3: TGTGCCAGCAGCCTTCGACAGGGTGCCGAGCAGTACTTC. Translation: CASSLRQGAEQYF.